The subject of this entry is one T cell receptor beta chain. The antigen is unknown. These data are taken from a study of Tregs in tolerant kidney transplant recipients. Profiling relied on immunoSEQ multiplex PCR, and the TCRdb table lists in-frame clones only, not all of them. The sample has 100,000 or so clones; 93% are singletons. Related graft donors supplied nonmyeloablative bone marrow transplants, and mixed chimerism was transient. Unstimulated regulatory T cells (CD4+CD25+CD127-), CD4+CD25- non-regulatory cells, CD4 and CD8 cells were FACS-sorted from thawed PBMCs. Findings of the study overall: Validation in larger populations is needed because few patients were studied. Biological reproducibility was not directly addressed in this study.

The sequences come from CD4+ T cells from blood (PBMCs), collected 12 months after the transplant. The TCR sequence derives from a human patient who received a combined kidney and bone marrow transplant. Some T cells may be supplied by the graft donor.

CDR3: CASRSGGAEETQYF. The CDR3 coding sequence is TGCGCCAGCAGGAGCGGGGGGGCTGAAGAGACCCAGTACTTC. The chain uses TRBV5-1 and TRBJ2-5; the match to TRBD2 covers 10 bases. Germline V gene lookup returns CDR1 SGHRS and CDR2 YFSETQ. J gave up 3 bases and V 5 bases, and 4 bases lay outside the gene matches. The CDR3 covers 14 residues. The full variable domain, rest sourced from reference TRBV5-1 and TRBJ2-5, is KAGVTQTPRYLIKTRGQQVTLSCSPISGHRSVSWYQQTPGQGLQFLFEYFSETQRNKGNFPGRFSGRQFSNSRSEMNVSTLELGDSALYLCASRSGGAEETQYFGPGTRLLVL.